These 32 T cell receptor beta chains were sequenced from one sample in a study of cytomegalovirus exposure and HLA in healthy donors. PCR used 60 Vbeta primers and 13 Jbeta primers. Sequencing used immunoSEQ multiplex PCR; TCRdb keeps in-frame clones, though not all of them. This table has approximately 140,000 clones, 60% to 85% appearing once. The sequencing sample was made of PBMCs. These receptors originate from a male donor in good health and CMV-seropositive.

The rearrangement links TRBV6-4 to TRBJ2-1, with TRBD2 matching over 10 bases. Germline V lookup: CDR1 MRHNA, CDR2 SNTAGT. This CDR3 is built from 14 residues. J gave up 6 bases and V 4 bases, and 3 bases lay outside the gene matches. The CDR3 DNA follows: TGTGCCAGCAGTGGTTTAGCGGGGGGCAATGAGCAGTTCTTC. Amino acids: CASSGLAGGNEQFF.

CDR3 sequence: CAIRDIVDSPLHF. DNA of the CDR3: TGTGCCATCCGGGACATAGTTGATTCACCCCTCCACTTT. The gene calls are TRBV10-3 and TRBJ1-6; TRBD1 might be the D (6 bases). This CDR3 is 13 amino acids long. The germline CDR1 and CDR2 sequences are ENHRY and SYGVKD. V lost 8 bases to trimming and J lost 8 bases, with 13 bases between them.

The CDR3 loop reads CASSTGSVSSYEQYF. The CDR3 nucleotides read TGTGCCAGCAGTACTGGGAGCGTCTCCTCCTACGAGCAGTACTTC. The rearrangement joins TRBV27 to TRBJ2-7, with D perhaps TRBD2 (5 bases). The V end lost 5 bases, the J end lost 0 bases, and 14 bases lay between the germline ends. CDR3 size: 15 residues. Germline loops: CDR1 MNHEY, CDR2 SMNVEV (reference sequence).

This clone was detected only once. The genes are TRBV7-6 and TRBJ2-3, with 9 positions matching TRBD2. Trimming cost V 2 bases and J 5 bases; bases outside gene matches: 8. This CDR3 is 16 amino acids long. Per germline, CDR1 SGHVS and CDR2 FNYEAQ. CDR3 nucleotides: TGTGCCAGCAGCTTAATCGGCGGGGGGGCACGAGATACGCAGTATTTT. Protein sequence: CASSLIGGGARDTQYF.

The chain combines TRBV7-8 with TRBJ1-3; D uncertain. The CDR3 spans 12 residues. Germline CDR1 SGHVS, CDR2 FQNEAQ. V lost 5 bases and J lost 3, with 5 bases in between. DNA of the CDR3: TGTGCCAGCAGCGAGAATGGAAACACCATATATTTT. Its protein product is CASSENGNTIYF.

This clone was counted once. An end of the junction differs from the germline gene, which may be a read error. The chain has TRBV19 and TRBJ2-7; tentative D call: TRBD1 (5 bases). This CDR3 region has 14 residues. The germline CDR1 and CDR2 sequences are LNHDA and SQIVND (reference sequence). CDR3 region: CASLDKQAPYEQYF. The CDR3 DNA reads TGTGCCAGCCTAGACAAACAGGCCCCCTACGAACAGTACTTC.

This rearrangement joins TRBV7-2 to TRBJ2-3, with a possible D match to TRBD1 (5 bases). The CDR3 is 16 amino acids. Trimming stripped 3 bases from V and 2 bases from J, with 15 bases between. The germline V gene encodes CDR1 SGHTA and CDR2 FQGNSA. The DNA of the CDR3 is TGTGCCAGCAGCTTGGGGCCTGCGAGAAACACAGATACGCAGTATTTT. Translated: CASSLGPARNTDTQYF.

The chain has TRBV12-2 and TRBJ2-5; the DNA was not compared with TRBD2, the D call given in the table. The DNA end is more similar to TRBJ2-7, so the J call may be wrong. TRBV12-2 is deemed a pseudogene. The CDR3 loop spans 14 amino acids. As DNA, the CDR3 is TGTGCAAGAACGTGGACTCAGAGCTCCTACGAGCAGTACTTC. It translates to CARTWTQSSYEQYF.

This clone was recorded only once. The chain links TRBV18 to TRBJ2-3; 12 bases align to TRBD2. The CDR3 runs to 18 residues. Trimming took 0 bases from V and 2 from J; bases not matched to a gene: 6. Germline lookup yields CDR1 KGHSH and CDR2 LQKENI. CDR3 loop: CASSPPFRTSGATDTQYF. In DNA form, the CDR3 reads TGTGCCAGCTCACCACCGTTCCGGACTAGCGGGGCCACAGATACGCAGTATTTT.

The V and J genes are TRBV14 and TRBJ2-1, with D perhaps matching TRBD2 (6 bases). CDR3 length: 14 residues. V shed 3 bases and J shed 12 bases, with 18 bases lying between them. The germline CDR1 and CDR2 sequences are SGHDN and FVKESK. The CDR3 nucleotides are TGTGCCAGCAGCCACGTACTAGCCCCGGTGGTGCAGTTCTTC. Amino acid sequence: CASSHVLAPVVQFF. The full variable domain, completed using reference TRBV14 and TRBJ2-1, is EAGVTQFPSHSVIEKGQTVTLRCDPISGHDNLYWYRRVMGKEIKFLLHFVKESKQDESGMPNNRFLAERTGGTYSTLKVQPAELEDSGVYFCASSHVLAPVVQFFGPGTRLTVL.

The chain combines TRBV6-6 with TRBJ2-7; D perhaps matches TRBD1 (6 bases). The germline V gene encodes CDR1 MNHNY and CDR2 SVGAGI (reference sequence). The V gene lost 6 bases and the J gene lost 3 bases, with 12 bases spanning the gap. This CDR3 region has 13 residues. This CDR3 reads CASSEDSFYEQYF. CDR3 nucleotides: TGTGCCAGCAGCGAGGACAGCTTCTACGAGCAGTACTTC.

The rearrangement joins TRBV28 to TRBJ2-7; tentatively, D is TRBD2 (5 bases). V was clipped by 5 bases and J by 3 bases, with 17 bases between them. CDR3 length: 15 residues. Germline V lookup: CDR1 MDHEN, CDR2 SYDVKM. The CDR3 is CASSTQTRGIYEQYF. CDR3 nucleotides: TGTGCCAGCAGTACCCAAACCCGGGGAATCTACGAGCAGTACTTC.

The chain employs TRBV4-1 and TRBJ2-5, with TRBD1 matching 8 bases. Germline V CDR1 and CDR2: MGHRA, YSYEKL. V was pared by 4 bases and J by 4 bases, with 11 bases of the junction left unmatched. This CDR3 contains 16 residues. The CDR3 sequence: CASSPGGLAGGETQYF. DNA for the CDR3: TGCGCCAGCAGCCCAGGGGGCTTGGCGGGTGGAGAGACCCAGTACTTC.

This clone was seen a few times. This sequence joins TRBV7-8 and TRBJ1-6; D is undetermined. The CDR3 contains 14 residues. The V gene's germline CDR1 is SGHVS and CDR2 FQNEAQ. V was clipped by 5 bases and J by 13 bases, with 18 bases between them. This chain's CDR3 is CASSLERPPMPLHF. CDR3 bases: TGTGCCAGCAGCCTAGAGAGGCCCCCCATGCCCCTCCACTTT.

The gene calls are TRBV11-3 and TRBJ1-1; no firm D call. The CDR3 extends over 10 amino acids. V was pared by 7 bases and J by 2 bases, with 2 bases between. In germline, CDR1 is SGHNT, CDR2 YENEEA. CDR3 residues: CASTNTEAFF. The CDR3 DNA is TGTGCCAGCACAAACACTGAAGCTTTCTTT.

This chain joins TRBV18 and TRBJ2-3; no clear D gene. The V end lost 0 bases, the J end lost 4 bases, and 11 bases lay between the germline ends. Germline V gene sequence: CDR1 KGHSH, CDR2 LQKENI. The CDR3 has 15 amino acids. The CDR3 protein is CASSPPIPVSDTQYF. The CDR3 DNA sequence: TGTGCCAGCTCACCACCGATCCCGGTCTCAGATACGCAGTATTTT.

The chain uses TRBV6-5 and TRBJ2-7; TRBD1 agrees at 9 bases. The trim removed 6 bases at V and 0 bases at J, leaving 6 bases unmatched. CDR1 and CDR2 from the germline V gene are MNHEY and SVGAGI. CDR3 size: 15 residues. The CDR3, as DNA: TGTGCCAGCAGCTACAACAGGGGGCCCTCCTACGAGCAGTACTTC. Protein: CASSYNRGPSYEQYF.

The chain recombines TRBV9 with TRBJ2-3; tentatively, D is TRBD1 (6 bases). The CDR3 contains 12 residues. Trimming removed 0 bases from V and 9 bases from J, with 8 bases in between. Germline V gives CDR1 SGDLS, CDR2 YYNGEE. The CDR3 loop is CASSVGGGTQYF. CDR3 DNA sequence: TGTGCCAGCAGCGTAGGTGGGGGCACGCAGTATTTT. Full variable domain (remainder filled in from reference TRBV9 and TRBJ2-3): DSGVTQTPKHLITATGQRVTLRCSPRSGDLSVYWYQQSLDQGLQFLIQYYNGEERAKGNILERFSAQQFPDLHSELNLSSLELGDSALYFCASSVGGGTQYFGPGTRLTVL.

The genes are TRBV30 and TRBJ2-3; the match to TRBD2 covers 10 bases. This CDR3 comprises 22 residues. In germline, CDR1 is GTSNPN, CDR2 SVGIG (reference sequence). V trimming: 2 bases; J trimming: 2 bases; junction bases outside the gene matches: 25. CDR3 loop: CAWSLGVATSGAGIDFTDTQYF. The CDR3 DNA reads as TGTGCCTGGAGTCTAGGAGTCGCTACTAGCGGGGCGGGAATAGACTTCACAGATACGCAGTATTTT. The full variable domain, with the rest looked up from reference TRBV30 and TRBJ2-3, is SQTIHQWPATLVQPVGSPLSLECTVEGTSNPNLYWYRQAAGRGLQLLFYSVGIGQISSEVPQNLSASRPQDRQFILSSKKLLLSDSGFYLCAWSLGVATSGAGIDFTDTQYFGPGTRLTVL.

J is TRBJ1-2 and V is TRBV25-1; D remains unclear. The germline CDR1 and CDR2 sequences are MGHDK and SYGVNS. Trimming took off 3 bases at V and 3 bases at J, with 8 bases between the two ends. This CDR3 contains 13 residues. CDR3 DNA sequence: TGTGCCAGCAGTGACCTACGTGACTATGGCTACACCTTC. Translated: CASSDLRDYGYTF.

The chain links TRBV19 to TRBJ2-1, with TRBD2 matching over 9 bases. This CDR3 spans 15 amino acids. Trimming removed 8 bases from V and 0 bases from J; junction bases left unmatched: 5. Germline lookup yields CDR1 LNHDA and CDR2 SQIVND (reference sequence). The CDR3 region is CASSLAGSSYNEQFF. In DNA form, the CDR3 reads TGTGCCAGTTCTCTAGCGGGGAGCTCCTACAATGAGCAGTTCTTC.

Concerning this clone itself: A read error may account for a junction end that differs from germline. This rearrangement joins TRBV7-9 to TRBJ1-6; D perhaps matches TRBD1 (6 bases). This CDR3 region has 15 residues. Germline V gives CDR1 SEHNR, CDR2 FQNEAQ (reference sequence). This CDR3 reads CSSAPPQGAYSPLHF. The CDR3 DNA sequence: TGTTCCAGCGCCCCCCCACAGGGCGCTTATTCACCCCTCCACTTT.

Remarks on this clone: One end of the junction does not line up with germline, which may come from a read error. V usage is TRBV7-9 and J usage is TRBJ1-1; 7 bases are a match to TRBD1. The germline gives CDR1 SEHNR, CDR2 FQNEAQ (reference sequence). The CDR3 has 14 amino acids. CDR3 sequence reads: CSSSPTGMNTEAFF. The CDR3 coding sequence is TGTTCCAGCAGCCCGACAGGGATGAACACTGAAGCTTTCTTT. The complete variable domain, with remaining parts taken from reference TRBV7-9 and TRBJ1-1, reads DTGVSQNPRHKITKRGQNVTFRCDPISEHNRLYWYRQTLGQGPEFLTYFQNEAQLEKSRLLSDRFSAERPKGSFSTLEIQRTEQGDSAMYLCSSSPTGMNTEAFFGQGTRLTVV.

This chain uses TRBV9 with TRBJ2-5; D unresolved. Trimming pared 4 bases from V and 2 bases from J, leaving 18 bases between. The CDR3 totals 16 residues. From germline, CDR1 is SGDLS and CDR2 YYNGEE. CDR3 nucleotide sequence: TGTGCCAGCAGCTCCCGTGGCGGCATTGGGCAAGAGACCCAGTACTTC. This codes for CASSSRGGIGQETQYF.

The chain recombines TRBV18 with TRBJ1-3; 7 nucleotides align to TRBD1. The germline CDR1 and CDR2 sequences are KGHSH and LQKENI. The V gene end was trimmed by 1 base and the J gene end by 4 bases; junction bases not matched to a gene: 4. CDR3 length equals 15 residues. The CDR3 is CASSPQGAGGNTIYF. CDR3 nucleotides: TGTGCCAGCTCACCACAGGGGGCTGGCGGAAACACCATATATTTT.

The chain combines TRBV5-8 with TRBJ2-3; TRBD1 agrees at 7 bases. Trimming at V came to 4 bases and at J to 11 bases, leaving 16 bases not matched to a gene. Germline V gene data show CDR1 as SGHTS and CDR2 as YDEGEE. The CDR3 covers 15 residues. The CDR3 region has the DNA TGTGCCAGCAGCCCTCGGGACAGTTCGTTGGGGAGGCAGTATTTT. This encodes CASSPRDSSLGRQYF.

The CDR3 region has the DNA TGTGCCAGCAGCTTTCTACAGGACCAGAGCACAGATACGCAGTATTTT. This translates into CASSFLQDQSTDTQYF. The rearrangement uses TRBV7-9 and TRBJ2-3; D possibly corresponds to TRBD1 (5 bases). This CDR3 spans 16 amino acids. The V and J ends lost 3 bases and 0 bases respectively, with 13 bases between them. Germline CDR1 and CDR2: SEHNR and FQNEAQ (reference sequence).

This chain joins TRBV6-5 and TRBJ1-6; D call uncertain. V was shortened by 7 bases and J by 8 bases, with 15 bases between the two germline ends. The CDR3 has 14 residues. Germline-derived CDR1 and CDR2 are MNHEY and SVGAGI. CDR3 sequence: CASTPEIKHSPLHF. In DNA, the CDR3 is TGTGCCAGCACCCCGGAGATAAAACATTCACCCCTCCACTTT.

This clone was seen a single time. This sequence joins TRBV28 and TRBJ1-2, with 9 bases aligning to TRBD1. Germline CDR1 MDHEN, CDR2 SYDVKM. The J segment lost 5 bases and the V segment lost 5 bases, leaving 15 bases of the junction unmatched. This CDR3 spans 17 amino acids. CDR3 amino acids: CASSPPRGQGGEYGYTF. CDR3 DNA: TGTGCCAGCAGTCCTCCGAGGGGACAGGGAGGGGAGTATGGCTACACCTTC.

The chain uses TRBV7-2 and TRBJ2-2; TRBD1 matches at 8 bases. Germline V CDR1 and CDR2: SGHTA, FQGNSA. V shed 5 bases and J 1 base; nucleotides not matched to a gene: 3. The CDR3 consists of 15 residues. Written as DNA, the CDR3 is TGTGCCAGCAGCCTCGGACAGGGGAACACCGGGGAGCTGTTTTTT. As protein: CASSLGQGNTGELFF. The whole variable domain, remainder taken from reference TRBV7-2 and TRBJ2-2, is GAGVSQSPSNKVTEKGKDVELRCDPISGHTALYWYRQSLGQGLEFLIYFQGNSAPDKSGLPSDRFSAERTGGSVSTLTIQRTQQEDSAVYLCASSLGQGNTGELFFGEGSRLTVL.

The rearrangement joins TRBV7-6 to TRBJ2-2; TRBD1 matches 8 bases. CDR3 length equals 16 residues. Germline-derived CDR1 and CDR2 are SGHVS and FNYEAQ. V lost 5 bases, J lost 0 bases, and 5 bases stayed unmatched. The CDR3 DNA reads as TGTGCCAGCAGCCTAGGACAGGGCGCGAACACCGGGGAGCTGTTTTTT. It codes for CASSLGQGANTGELFF.

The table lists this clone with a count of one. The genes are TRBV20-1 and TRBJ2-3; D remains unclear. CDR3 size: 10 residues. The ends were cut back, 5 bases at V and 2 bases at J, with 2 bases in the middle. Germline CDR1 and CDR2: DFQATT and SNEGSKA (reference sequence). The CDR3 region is CSAYTDTQYF. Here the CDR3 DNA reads TGCAGTGCTTACACAGATACGCAGTATTTT.